This entry lists 20 T cell receptor beta chains sequenced from one sample in a study of neoadjuvant anti-PD-1 for oral cavity cancer. Some clones are missing from TCRdb's copy, which holds only in-frame ones; the method was immunoSEQ multiplex PCR. The table shows around 81,000 clones, with approximately 84% occurring only once. The specimen was PBMCs, collected before nivolumab (anti-PD-1) treatment. These receptors were collected from a person aged 40 to 85 with oral cavity squamous cell carcinoma.

The chain employs TRBV12-2 and TRBJ2-1. TRBV12-2 is termed a pseudogene. CDR3 length: 16 residues. Here the CDR3 DNA reads TGTGCAAGTCGCTTTAATGTCGAGCTGGATTACAATGAGCAGTTCTTC. The encoded protein is CASRFNVELDYNEQFF.

The V and J genes are TRBV5-1 and TRBJ2-2; 14 bases map to TRBD2. V shed 4 bases, J shed 2 bases, and the junction held 7 bases outside the gene matches. The V gene's germline CDR1 is SGHRS and CDR2 YFSETQ. This CDR3 is built from 18 residues. The CDR3: CASSPLTSGRANTGELFF. The CDR3 DNA reads TGCGCCAGCAGCCCCCTGACTAGCGGGAGGGCCAACACCGGGGAGCTGTTTTTT.

V usage is TRBV13 and J usage is TRBJ1-2; D unresolved. From germline, CDR1 is PRHDT and CDR2 FYEKMQ (reference sequence). The CDR3 extends over 16 amino acids. Trimming cost V 3 bases and J 4 bases, with 18 bases left between them. The CDR3 loop reads CASSFQTTGQIYGYTF. CDR3 DNA: TGTGCCAGCAGCTTCCAAACTACCGGGCAAATCTATGGCTACACCTTC.

The chain has TRBV6-6 and TRBJ2-3; D remains ambiguous. Germline V CDR1 and CDR2: MNHNY, SVGAGI (reference sequence). There are 14 residues in the CDR3. The ends were cut back, 5 bases at V and 0 bases at J, with 9 bases in the middle. The CDR3 DNA is TGTGCCAGCAGTGGGGAACAGAGCACAGATACGCAGTATTTT. The encoded protein is CASSGEQSTDTQYF.

The chain couples TRBV7-2 to TRBJ1-1, with TRBD1 as a possible D gene (5 bases). The V and J ends lost 1 base and 4 bases respectively, with 7 bases between them. Germline-derived CDR1 and CDR2 are SGHTA and FQGNSA. This CDR3 has 13 residues. The CDR3 reads CASSLDQGTEAFF. In nucleotides, the CDR3 is TGTGCCAGCAGCTTAGATCAGGGCACTGAAGCTTTCTTT.

V is TRBV5-1 and J is TRBJ2-3; TRBD1 aligns across 8 bases. V shed 4 bases, J shed 2 bases, and the junction held 12 bases outside the gene matches. The CDR3 loop spans 17 amino acids. The V gene's germline CDR1 is SGHRS and CDR2 YFSETQ. In DNA form, the CDR3 reads TGCGCCAGCAGCGCCGGACAGGGCGCCTCGACCACAGATACGCAGTATTTT. Encoded protein: CASSAGQGASTTDTQYF.

The V call is TRBV5-1, the J call TRBJ1-5, with 11 bases aligning to TRBD1. J lost 5 bases, V lost 0 bases, and 7 bases had no gene match. The CDR3 consists of 17 residues. CDR1 SGHRS and CDR2 YFSETQ come from the germline V gene. The CDR3 DNA follows: TGCGCCAGCAGCTTGGGTGAGGGGACAGGGGGATATCAGCCCCAGCATTTT. This sequence encodes CASSLGEGTGGYQPQHF.

The chain recombines TRBV19 with TRBJ1-5, with a weak D call TRBD1 (5 bases). Germline loops: CDR1 LNHDA, CDR2 SQIVND (reference sequence). The CDR3 extends over 15 amino acids. V gave up 9 bases and J gave up 1 base, with 16 bases separating them. Here the CDR3 DNA reads TGTGCCAGCATACCAGGAAAGGGGAGCAATCAGCCCCAGCATTTT. Translation gives CASIPGKGSNQPQHF. The full variable domain, with the rest looked up from reference TRBV19 and TRBJ1-5, is DGGITQSPKYLFRKEGQNVTLSCEQNLNHDAMYWYRQDPGQGLRLIYYSQIVNDFQKGDIAEGYSVSREKKESFPLTVTSAQKNPTAFYLCASIPGKGSNQPQHFGDGTRLSIL.

The chain has TRBV10-3 and TRBJ2-1; D gene unclear. V lost 0 bases to trimming and J lost 5 bases, with 2 bases between them. This CDR3 comprises 12 residues. Germline CDR1 reads ENHRY; CDR2 reads SYGVKD. The CDR3 is CAISESDNEQFF. In DNA form, the CDR3 reads TGTGCCATCAGTGAGTCGGACAATGAGCAGTTCTTC.

This rearrangement joins TRBV6-5 to TRBJ1-1; no definite D call. In germline, CDR1 is MNHEY, CDR2 SVGAGI. V lost 10 bases and J 4 bases, leaving 7 bases between the germline ends. The CDR3 runs to 10 residues. CDR3 coding DNA: TGTGCCACCCAAGGCACTGAAGCTTTCTTT. Its translation: CATQGTEAFF.

This rearrangement joins TRBV11-2 to TRBJ1-1, with a weak D call TRBD1 (5 bases). The CDR3 consists of 12 residues. Trimming took off 2 bases at V and 7 bases at J, with 8 bases between the two ends. The germline V gene encodes CDR1 SGHAT and CDR2 FQNNGV. The CDR3 nucleotides are TGTGCCAGCAGCTTAATCGGGGGTGAAGCTTTCTTT. Its translation: CASSLIGGEAFF.

The chain has TRBV4-1 and TRBJ1-2; a possible D gene is TRBD1 (5 bases). The CDR3 length is 16 residues. Trimming left V 4 bases short and J 8 bases short, with 23 bases between. Germline loops: CDR1 MGHRA, CDR2 YSYEKL. CDR3 amino acids: CASSPEETVGSGGYTF. In DNA form, the CDR3 reads TGCGCCAGCAGCCCGGAGGAGACAGTAGGATCCGGCGGCTACACCTTC.

The rearrangement uses TRBV30 and TRBJ2-6, with D tentatively TRBD1 (5 bases). The CDR3 contains 14 residues. The V gene lost 5 bases and the J gene lost 4 bases, with 12 bases spanning the gap. Germline assignment: CDR1 GTSNPN and CDR2 SVGIG (reference sequence). The CDR3 is CAWAPGIGANVLTF. The CDR3 DNA follows: TGTGCCTGGGCACCAGGGATCGGGGCCAACGTCCTGACTTTC. The full variable domain, its missing parts supplied by reference TRBV30 and TRBJ2-6, is SQTIHQWPATLVQPVGSPLSLECTVEGTSNPNLYWYRQAAGRGLQLLFYSVGIGQISSEVPQNLSASRPQDRQFILSSKKLLLSDSGFYLCAWAPGIGANVLTFGAGSRLTVL.

The chain carries TRBV10-1 and TRBJ2-3; 9 bases map to TRBD2. The J segment lost 5 bases and the V segment lost 8 bases, leaving 5 bases of the junction unmatched. This CDR3 region has 13 residues. Germline CDR1 WNHNN, CDR2 SYGVQD (reference sequence). This chain's CDR3 is CASASGTKDTQYF. The CDR3 coding sequence is TGCGCCAGCGCTAGCGGGACCAAAGATACGCAGTATTTT.

The rearrangement links TRBV6-1 to TRBJ1-1, with D possibly TRBD1 on 6 matching bases. This CDR3 comprises 15 residues. Germline lookup yields CDR1 MNHNS and CDR2 SASEGT. Trimming removed 1 base from V and 1 base from J, with 10 bases in between. The DNA of the CDR3 is TGTGCCAGCAGTGAAGGAGACAGGCGGAACACTGAAGCTTTCTTT. Its translation: CASSEGDRRNTEAFF.

J is TRBJ2-2 and V is TRBV9; D uncertain. V shed 0 bases and J shed 0 bases, with 9 bases lying between them. CDR1 is SGDLS, CDR2 YYNGEE, per germline. CDR3 length equals 16 residues. CDR3 loop: CASSVVPAANTGELFF. CDR3 DNA: TGTGCCAGCAGCGTAGTCCCAGCCGCGAACACCGGGGAGCTGTTTTTT.

The chain is built from TRBV6-1 and TRBJ1-2; no reliable D call. The ends were cut back, 3 bases at V and 7 bases at J, with 6 bases in the middle. The CDR3 is 11 amino acids. Per germline, CDR1 MNHNS and CDR2 SASEGT. The CDR3 here is CASSEGSGYTF. The DNA of the CDR3 is TGTGCCAGCAGTGAGGGTTCTGGCTACACCTTC.

The chain uses TRBV25-1 and TRBJ1-3; D is uncertain. Trimming left V 4 bases short and J 2 bases short, with 12 bases between. The CDR3 loop spans 15 amino acids. Germline values: CDR1 MGHDK, CDR2 SYGVNS. The CDR3 reads CASSGRETTGNTIYF. For the CDR3, the DNA is TGTGCCAGCAGTGGACGGGAAACGACTGGAAACACCATATATTTT.

The chain couples TRBV20-1 to TRBJ2-7, with D tentatively TRBD1 or TRBD2 (5 bases each). The ends were cut back, 5 bases at V and 7 bases at J, with 12 bases in the middle. Germline CDR1 is DFQATT and CDR2 is SNEGSKA (reference sequence). The CDR3 runs to 11 residues. In nucleotides, the CDR3 is TGCAGTGCTCCACGGGACGTAGAGCAGTACTTC. This encodes CSAPRDVEQYF.

This clone has only one observation. The chain uses TRBV11-3 and TRBJ2-2, with TRBD2 identical over 10 bases. The CDR3 length is 17 residues. The germline CDR1 and CDR2 sequences are SGHNT and YENEEA. Trimming took 5 bases from V and 5 from J; bases not matched to a gene: 11. The CDR3 DNA is TGTGCCAGCAGCGGACCTAGCGGGAGCGTTTTAACCGGGGAGCTGTTTTTT. Protein: CASSGPSGSVLTGELFF.